The clone carrying this TCR beta chain was observed a handful of times. Antigen: not known. Uncontrolled infection, other autoimmune disease, pregnancy or lactation excluded patients. RNA transcripts provided the source from which TCR beta CDR3 regions were amplified. During a first-round RT-PCR of the TCR CDR3, the HTBI primer set was used. In TCRdb, the multiplex PCR reads were re-called with MiXCR into one record per CDR3 protein. The sample contains around 420,000 distinct CDR3 sequences, less than 20% of which appear only once. The germline V gene encodes CDR1 SGHDN and CDR2 FVKESK. The V end was cut by 2 bases, the J end by 1 base, with 9 bases between. The CDR3 is 16 amino acids. This entry comes from a study of T cells in Graves' hyperthyroidism and ophthalmopathy. Study-wide results and caveats: Model-based prediction identified ophthalmopathy a median around seven months prior to its onset.

This sequence originates from a woman between 18 and 29 years old with Graves' hyperthyroidism. Sequenced material: blood. This rearrangement joins TRBV14 to TRBJ2-6, with TRBD2 as a possible D gene (6 bases). In DNA form, the CDR3 reads TGTGCCAGCAGCCAAAGACGGGGGTCTGGGGCCAACGTCCTGACTTTC. Its protein is CASSQRRGSGANVLTF.